This TCR beta chain was recorded in a study of blood T cell repertoires in COVID-19. At the level of the study: Both acute and convalescent COVID-19 samples were obtained from the United States, Italy and Spain.

Assay: immunoSEQ multiplex PCR; the TCRdb copy retains only in-frame clones and omits some. This repertoire shows around 90,000 clones, just over 85% found once; its top ten account for about 2%. Sequenced sample: peripheral blood. This receptor was taken from a man in his fifties with COVID-19, enrolled during active disease.

Here the CDR3 DNA reads TGCGCCAGCAGCAGGGGACTTGCTTCCTCCTACAATGAGCAGTTCTTC. This gives the protein CASSRGLASSYNEQFF. This chain links TRBV4-1 with TRBJ2-1; D possibly corresponds to TRBD2 (6 bases). The CDR3 loop spans 16 amino acids. Germline CDR1 MGHRA, CDR2 YSYEKL. V was clipped by 5 bases and J by 0 bases, with 14 bases between them.